The next 32 T cell receptor beta chains were all read from a single sample in a study of cytomegalovirus exposure and HLA in healthy donors. It was with 60 Vbeta and 13 Jbeta primers that the PCR ran. This table comes from immunoSEQ multiplex PCR, and its TCRdb copy is limited to in-frame clones, with some not included. The sample lists roughly 100,000 clones; roughly four fifths were seen once. Sequencing input: PBMCs. The receptors come from a man aged 40-50 years in good health and CMV-seronegative.

This clone was observed once. The gene calls are TRBV7-2 and TRBJ1-4; D is possibly TRBD1 (6 bases). The germline gives CDR1 SGHTA, CDR2 FQGNSA. V was clipped by 2 bases and J by 7 bases, with 11 bases between them. This CDR3 region has 14 residues. The CDR3 here is CASSLTGGAEKLFF. The CDR3 DNA reads TGTGCCAGCAGCTTAACCGGGGGGGCTGAAAAACTGTTTTTT.

This clone appeared a single time. The chain has TRBV19 and TRBJ1-5; 9 nucleotides agree with TRBD1. The germline gives CDR1 LNHDA, CDR2 SQIVND (reference sequence). J was trimmed by 2 bases and V by 3 bases; bases with no gene match: 2. The CDR3 is 15 amino acids. DNA of the CDR3: TGTGCCAGTAGTATCACAGGGGGCGGCAATCAGCCCCAGCATTTT. It translates to CASSITGGGNQPQHF.

This clone was picked up one time. The chain combines TRBV5-1 with TRBJ2-4; 9 bases are shared with TRBD1. This CDR3 has 19 residues. Germline V gene lookup returns CDR1 SGHRS and CDR2 YFSETQ. V lost 5 bases, J lost 0 bases, and 15 bases stayed unmatched. This CDR3 is CASREGTGSLKLAKNIQYF. CDR3 nucleotide sequence: TGCGCCAGCAGGGAAGGGACAGGGAGCCTCAAACTAGCCAAAAACATTCAGTACTTC. Using reference TRBV5-1 and TRBJ2-4 for the parts outside the CDR3, the full variable domain is KAGVTQTPRYLIKTRGQQVTLSCSPISGHRSVSWYQQTPGQGLQFLFEYFSETQRNKGNFPGRFSGRQFSNSRSEMNVSTLELGDSALYLCASREGTGSLKLAKNIQYFGAGTRLSVL.

V and J are TRBV2 and TRBJ1-1; TRBD1 might be the D (5 bases). The CDR3 has 13 amino acids. Germline CDR1 SNHLY, CDR2 FYNNEI. V was shortened by 6 bases and J by 1 base, with 9 bases between the two germline ends. The DNA of the CDR3 is TGTGCCAGCAGCGAAACAGGGAACACTGAAGCTTTCTTT. This sequence encodes CASSETGNTEAFF.

The chain uses TRBV11-3 and TRBJ2-7, with 8 bases that match TRBD1. V lost 5 bases and J lost 0; bases outside the gene matches: 6. The length of the CDR3 is 15 residues. Germline lookup yields CDR1 SGHNT and CDR2 YENEEA. The DNA for the CDR3 is TGTGCCAGCAGCAACCGGGACAGGTACTCCTACGAGCAGTACTTC. Translation gives CASSNRDRYSYEQYF. The variable domain in full, completed from reference TRBV11-3 and TRBJ2-7, reads EAGVVQSPRYKIIEKKQPVAFWCNPISGHNTLYWYLQNLGQGPELLIRYENEEAVDDSQLPKDRFSAERLKGVDSTLKIQPAELGDSAVYLCASSNRDRYSYEQYFGPGTRLTVT.

This sequence joins TRBV6-5 and TRBJ1-2; TRBD1 agrees at 7 bases. Germline CDR1 and CDR2: MNHEY and SVGAGI. The V and J ends lost 5 bases and 8 bases, in that order; junction bases with no gene match: 14. There are 15 residues in the CDR3. CDR3 DNA sequence: TGTGCCAGCAGTCACGGACAGGAGAGGGCTGGCGGCTACACCTTC. This encodes CASSHGQERAGGYTF.

This chain uses TRBV5-6 with TRBJ2-5; TRBD2 agrees at 7 bases. The CDR3 sequence is 16 residues long. The J segment lost 2 bases and the V segment lost 2 bases, leaving 9 bases of the junction unmatched. The germline gives CDR1 SGHDT, CDR2 YYEEEE. CDR3 in DNA: TGTGCCAGCAGCTTCTTTGCGGGGGTGGGGCAAGAGACCCAGTACTTC. This translates into CASSFFAGVGQETQYF.

The rearrangement links TRBV28 to TRBJ2-3; TRBD2 agrees at 9 bases. The CDR3 length is 14 residues. CDR1 is MDHEN and CDR2 is SYDVKM in the germline V gene. With V trimmed by 2 bases and J by 3 bases, 0 bases remained unmatched. CDR3 sequence: CASSLAGGTDTQYF. In DNA, the CDR3 is TGTGCCAGCAGTTTAGCGGGGGGGACAGATACGCAGTATTTT.

This chain joins TRBV6-5 and TRBJ2-3, with 11 bases fitting TRBD2. V lost 5 bases to trimming and J lost 1 base; unmatched junction nucleotides: 2. The CDR3 runs to 15 residues. Germline values: CDR1 MNHEY, CDR2 SVGAGI. In DNA form, the CDR3 reads TGTGCCAGCAGTCCTAGCGGGGGGCGCACAGATACGCAGTATTTT. It specifies CASSPSGGRTDTQYF.

This clone was counted only a few times. The V gene is TRBV30, the J gene TRBJ2-7; TRBD2 agrees at 8 bases. The V segment lost 3 bases and the J segment 0 bases; nucleotides outside the gene matches: 13. The germline V gene has CDR1 GTSNPN and CDR2 SVGIG (reference sequence). The length of the CDR3 is 17 residues. The CDR3 DNA is TGTGCCTGGAGGGACCCGGGGGGGACACGGACCTCCTACGAGCAGTACTTC. Amino acids: CAWRDPGGTRTSYEQYF.

This chain joins TRBV27 and TRBJ2-7, with D perhaps TRBD2 (5 bases). Germline CDR1 and CDR2: MNHEY and SMNVEV (reference sequence). This CDR3 has 15 amino acids. Trimming took 0 bases from V and 5 from J, leaving 14 bases between them. The CDR3 sequence is CASSLSPYGEHEQYF. In DNA form, the CDR3 reads TGTGCCAGCAGTTTATCACCATACGGGGAACACGAGCAGTACTTC.

There are a few counts of this clone. This chain connects TRBV4-1 to TRBJ1-1; the D gene is possibly TRBD1 (5 bases). The CDR3 runs to 14 residues. Trimming cost V 0 bases and J 9 bases, with 14 bases left between them. Per the germline V gene, CDR1 is MGHRA and CDR2 is YSYEKL. The CDR3, as DNA: TGCGCCAGCAGCCAAGATCGCCTGGGGGGAAAAGCTTTCTTT. Translation: CASSQDRLGGKAFF.

This clone was counted between two and nine times. The chain combines TRBV5-1 with TRBJ2-1, with 13 nucleotides matching TRBD2. This CDR3 has 21 residues. The germline V gene has CDR1 SGHRS and CDR2 YFSETQ. Unmatched junction bases numbered 16, after V lost 3 bases and J lost 1 base. The chain's CDR3 is CASSSGEGGGLAGRSYNEQFF. The CDR3 DNA follows: TGCGCCAGCAGCTCGGGGGAAGGGGGGGGACTAGCGGGACGTTCCTACAATGAGCAGTTCTTC.

This chain links TRBV5-1 with TRBJ1-4; TRBD1 agrees at 7 bases. Germline V CDR1 and CDR2: SGHRS, YFSETQ. The length of the CDR3 is 16 residues. The V segment lost 4 bases and the J segment 7 bases; nucleotides outside the gene matches: 13. The CDR3 sequence: CASSPSPGTDFEKLFF. The CDR3 DNA sequence: TGCGCCAGCAGCCCCAGTCCTGGGACAGACTTTGAAAAACTGTTTTTT.

The rearrangement links TRBV11-2 to TRBJ1-2, with 12 nucleotides matching TRBD1. The junction had 8 bases not matched to a gene; V was cut back by 1 base and J by 2 bases. This CDR3 has 18 residues. Germline V gene data show CDR1 as SGHAT and CDR2 as FQNNGV. The CDR3 nucleotides read TGTGCCAGCAGCTTAGGGCGGGGACAGGGGGCGAAGAACTATGGCTACACCTTC. Protein: CASSLGRGQGAKNYGYTF.

This chain links TRBV9 with TRBJ2-3, with TRBD2 identical over 10 bases. CDR3 size: 16 residues. Germline assignment: CDR1 SGDLS and CDR2 YYNGEE. V was pared by 0 bases and J by 5 bases, with 6 bases of the junction left unmatched. The CDR3 nucleotides are TGTGCCAGCAGCGTAGGCCTAGCGGGGGCCGGAGATACGCAGTATTTT. Amino acids: CASSVGLAGAGDTQYF. Full variable domain (outside the CDR3, taken from reference TRBV9 and TRBJ2-3): DSGVTQTPKHLITATGQRVTLRCSPRSGDLSVYWYQQSLDQGLQFLIQYYNGEERAKGNILERFSAQQFPDLHSELNLSSLELGDSALYFCASSVGLAGAGDTQYFGPGTRLTVL.

This rearrangement joins TRBV18 to TRBJ1-6; 8 bases are a match to TRBD1. The CDR3 is 16 residues long. CDR1 and CDR2 from the germline V gene are KGHSH and LQKENI. Unmatched junction bases numbered 9, after V lost 1 base and J lost 10 bases. For the CDR3, the DNA is TGTGCCAGCTCACCACTGAACAGACAGGGGCAATCACCCCTCCACTTT. Amino acids: CASSPLNRQGQSPLHF.

This sequence joins TRBV9 and TRBJ1-2; 7 bases line up with TRBD1. Looked up from germline, CDR1 is SGDLS and CDR2 is YYNGEE. The trim removed 0 bases at V and 8 bases at J, leaving 10 bases unmatched. The CDR3 sequence is 15 residues long. This chain's CDR3 is CASSVGVEGAQGYTF. The CDR3 region has the DNA TGTGCCAGCAGCGTAGGGGTCGAGGGGGCGCAAGGCTACACCTTC.

This clone showed up just a few times. The rearrangement uses TRBV6-1 and TRBJ2-2, with TRBD1 matching 8 bases. CDR3 size: 14 residues. Per the germline V gene, CDR1 is MNHNS and CDR2 is SASEGT. V dropped 6 bases and J dropped 7; count of bases not matched to a gene: 7. The CDR3 DNA sequence: TGTGCCAGCAGCGTCAGGGGGCTCGGCGGGGAGCTGTTTTTT. It translates to CASSVRGLGGELFF.

The chain couples TRBV7-9 to TRBJ2-5; D may be TRBD2 (6 bases). Deletions cut 5 bases from V and 5 bases from J, with 12 bases between. Per germline, CDR1 SEHNR and CDR2 FQNEAQ (reference sequence). The CDR3 spans 13 residues. As DNA, the CDR3 is TGTGCCAGCAGCGGACTACGGGTCGAGACCCAGTACTTC. Translating it yields CASSGLRVETQYF.

This clone was seen only a few times. The V call is TRBV6-5, the J call TRBJ1-1; D is ambiguous. CDR1 is MNHEY, CDR2 SVGAGI, per germline. The ends were cut back, 4 bases at V and 5 bases at J, with 8 bases in the middle. This CDR3 contains 12 residues. The CDR3 sequence is CASSFGGTEAFF. CDR3 sequence (DNA): TGTGCCAGCAGTTTTGGAGGGACTGAAGCTTTCTTT.

The rearrangement links TRBV6-6 to TRBJ1-2, with TRBD1 as a possible D gene (5 bases). The CDR3 loop spans 13 amino acids. The ends were cut back, 5 bases at V and 3 bases at J, with 10 bases in the middle. Per the germline V gene, CDR1 is MNHNY and CDR2 is SVGAGI (reference sequence). In DNA form, the CDR3 reads TGTGCCAGCAGTACAAGACAGTACTATGGCTACACCTTC. It specifies CASSTRQYYGYTF.

V usage is TRBV5-1 and J usage is TRBJ1-5; D call uncertain. CDR3 length: 13 residues. The germline V gene has CDR1 SGHRS and CDR2 YFSETQ. Trimming stripped 0 bases from V and 5 bases from J, with 6 bases between. CDR3 coding DNA: TGCGCCAGCAGCTTGGCCGGGGATCAGCCCCAGCATTTT. This sequence encodes CASSLAGDQPQHF.

The chain carries TRBV6-5 and TRBJ1-1, with a weak D call TRBD1 (6 bases). Germline values: CDR1 MNHEY, CDR2 SVGAGI. V was clipped by 2 bases and J by 4 bases, with 14 bases between them. The CDR3 loop spans 15 amino acids. This CDR3 reads CASSYGRGGGTEAFF. In DNA, the CDR3 is TGTGCCAGCAGTTACGGGAGAGGGGGGGGCACTGAAGCTTTCTTT.

This sequence joins TRBV7-9 and TRBJ2-5, with 7 positions matching TRBD1. The germline CDR1 and CDR2 sequences are SEHNR and FQNEAQ (reference sequence). The CDR3 extends over 13 amino acids. V lost 3 bases to trimming and J lost 5 bases; unmatched junction nucleotides: 3. CDR3 DNA: TGTGCCAGCAGCTTTACAGGGGAGGAGACCCAGTACTTC. Amino acids: CASSFTGEETQYF. Complete variable domain (other parts from reference TRBV7-9 and TRBJ2-5): DTGVSQNPRHKITKRGQNVTFRCDPISEHNRLYWYRQTLGQGPEFLTYFQNEAQLEKSRLLSDRFSAERPKGSFSTLEIQRTEQGDSAMYLCASSFTGEETQYFGPGTRLLVL.

V and J are TRBV28 and TRBJ1-2; no definite D call. Germline CDR1 is MDHEN and CDR2 is SYDVKM. With 4 bases removed from V and 6 bases from J, the gap between germline ends came to 3 bases. The CDR3 has 10 residues. CDR3 residues: CASSSDGYTF. The DNA for the CDR3 is TGTGCCAGCAGTTCTGATGGCTACACCTTC.

In this sample, this clone turned up a few times. The CDR3 here is CASSDGLNTGELFF. The CDR3 DNA reads TGTGCCAGCAGTGACGGACTTAACACCGGGGAGCTGTTTTTT. The genes are TRBV6-4 and TRBJ2-2, with D maybe TRBD2 (5 bases). CDR1 and CDR2 (germline): MRHNA, SNTAGT. CDR3 length: 14 amino acids. Trimming left V 2 bases short and J 2 bases short, with 6 bases between.

This chain connects TRBV7-8 to TRBJ1-5; 7 nucleotides agree with TRBD1. Germline values: CDR1 SGHVS, CDR2 FQNEAQ. V shed 1 base, J shed 5 bases, and the junction held 8 bases outside the gene matches. This CDR3 is 16 amino acids long. CDR3 in DNA: TGTGCCAGCAGCTTAGGTTACGGGACAGCAGATCAGCCCCAGCATTTT. Translated, it gives CASSLGYGTADQPQHF.

The chain has TRBV5-4 and TRBJ2-3; 11 bases map to TRBD2. Germline V gene data show CDR1 as SGHNT and CDR2 as YYREEE (reference sequence). V dropped 3 bases and J dropped 0; count of bases not matched to a gene: 3. The CDR3 has 16 residues. CDR3 sequence reads: CASSSGTSGSTDTQYF. The CDR3 region has the DNA TGTGCCAGCAGCTCCGGGACTAGCGGAAGCACAGATACGCAGTATTTT.

The chain uses TRBV4-2 and TRBJ2-1, with TRBD2 matching 9 bases. The V segment lost 0 bases and the J segment 8 bases; nucleotides outside the gene matches: 5. The germline V gene encodes CDR1 LGHNA and CDR2 YNFKEQ. This CDR3 contains 15 residues. CDR3 in amino acids: CASSQERGGTDEQFF. The CDR3 nucleotides read TGTGCCAGCAGCCAAGAGCGGGGGGGCACGGATGAGCAGTTCTTC.

V gene TRBV27 combines with J gene TRBJ1-2; 7 nucleotides line up with TRBD1. Per the germline V gene, CDR1 is MNHEY and CDR2 is SMNVEV (reference sequence). This CDR3 is 15 amino acids long. V shed 5 bases, J shed 2 bases, and the junction held 8 bases outside the gene matches. As DNA, the CDR3 is TGTGCCAGCAGTCCCGAGCCGGGACAGAACTATGGCTACACCTTC. This codes for CASSPEPGQNYGYTF.

The chain has TRBV5-1 and TRBJ2-5; 10 nucleotides match TRBD2. The DNA matches TRBJ2-7 better at its end, which makes the J call doubtful. CDR3 length: 16 residues. Germline CDR1 SGHRS, CDR2 YFSETQ. The CDR3, as DNA: TGCGCCAGCAGCTCCTCCGGACTAGCGGCAACCTACGAGCAGTACTTC. Protein: CASSSSGLAATYEQYF.